These 25 T cell receptor beta chains originate from one sample sequenced in a study of CD8 T cells in Susac syndrome. With random hexamers, 0.5 to 1 ug RNA was reverse transcribed. TCRdb used MiXCR to reprocess the immunoSEQ multiplex PCR reads, holding one entry per CDR3 protein. The sample holds 200,000 to 250,000 distinct CDR3 sequences; about 96% are singletons and the top ten take roughly 0.1%. The specimen sequenced was CD4+ T cells from PBMCs. Every receptor here comes from a human donor with multiple sclerosis.

This clonotype has only one observation. The V gene is TRBV4-2, the J gene TRBJ1-4; 7 bases line up with TRBD1. This CDR3 contains 14 residues. Germline lookup yields CDR1 LGHNA and CDR2 YNFKEQ. The trim removed 3 bases at V and 5 bases at J, leaving 3 bases unmatched. Here the CDR3 DNA reads TGTGCCAGCAGCCAGACAGGGTCAAATGAAAAACTGTTTTTT. It codes for CASSQTGSNEKLFF.

The chain links TRBV11-2 to TRBJ2-5, with 7 bases identical to TRBD2. The germline V gene encodes CDR1 SGHAT and CDR2 FQNNGV. CDR3 size: 16 residues. The V segment lost 1 base and the J segment 4 bases; nucleotides outside the gene matches: 9. As DNA, the CDR3 is TGTGCCAGCAGCTTAGTTCGGGGGGTAATCGGAGAGACCCAGTACTTC. It encodes CASSLVRGVIGETQYF.

This clonotype was observed a single time. The chain combines TRBV20-1 with TRBJ1-1; a possible D gene is TRBD1 (5 bases). CDR1 and CDR2 from the germline V gene are DFQATT and SNEGSKA (reference sequence). CDR3 size: 12 residues. V lost 1 base and J lost 8, with 11 bases in between. DNA of the CDR3: TGCAGTGCTAGAGCAGCAGGGCGAGAAGCTTTCTTT. Amino acids: CSARAAGREAFF.

The rearrangement links TRBV30 to TRBJ1-5, with unresolved D. Germline assignment: CDR1 GTSNPN and CDR2 SVGIG (reference sequence). The CDR3 contains 13 residues. V dropped 8 bases and J dropped 5 bases, with 16 bases sitting between them. This CDR3 is CALSAAGDQPQHF. CDR3 nucleotide sequence: TGTGCCCTCAGTGCGGCAGGAGATCAGCCCCAGCATTTT. Variable domain in full (rest from reference TRBV30 and TRBJ1-5): SQTIHQWPATLVQPVGSPLSLECTVEGTSNPNLYWYRQAAGRGLQLLFYSVGIGQISSEVPQNLSASRPQDRQFILSSKKLLLSDSGFYLCALSAAGDQPQHFGDGTRLSIL.

The chain combines TRBV18 with TRBJ2-3; unclear D gene. The CDR3 covers 16 residues. The V end was cut by 6 bases, the J end by 2 bases, with 18 bases between. Germline assignment: CDR1 KGHSH and CDR2 LQKENI. Written as DNA, the CDR3 is TGTGCCAGCTCCACCCTCCGCATTCAGGTCACAGATACGCAGTATTTT. Translated: CASSTLRIQVTDTQYF.

The chain employs TRBV29-1 and TRBJ1-1, with D uncertain. The CDR3 totals 14 residues. Trimming removed 0 bases at V and 4 bases at J, with 12 bases between. The germline gives CDR1 SQVTM, CDR2 ANQGSEA. The CDR3 loop is CSVEDSGGSTEAFF. The CDR3, as DNA: TGCAGCGTTGAAGATTCCGGAGGGAGCACTGAAGCTTTCTTT.

The chain couples TRBV27 to TRBJ2-7; no clear D. V shed 4 bases and J shed 2 bases, with 6 bases lying between them. The CDR3 spans 12 residues. From germline, CDR1 is MNHEY and CDR2 SMNVEV (reference sequence). The CDR3 is CASSSMAYEQYF. In DNA, the CDR3 is TGTGCCAGCAGTTCGATGGCCTACGAGCAGTACTTC.

This clonotype showed up just once. This chain links TRBV7-8 with TRBJ1-6, with 9 bases lining up with TRBD1. V gave up 5 bases and J gave up 10 bases; unmatched junction bases: 6. CDR3 length: 14 residues. Per germline, CDR1 SGHVS and CDR2 FQNEAQ. This CDR3 is CASSARTGDSPLHF. The CDR3, as DNA: TGTGCCAGCAGCGCACGGACAGGGGACTCACCCCTCCACTTT.

The J gene is TRBJ2-6, the V gene TRBV6-5; D possibly matches TRBD1 or TRBD2 (6 bases each). The CDR3 has 15 amino acids. The V gene lost 2 bases and the J gene lost 4 bases, with 9 bases spanning the gap. Looked up from germline, CDR1 is MNHEY and CDR2 is SVGAGI. Here the CDR3 DNA reads TGTGCCAGCAGTTACGGGGGGCTCGGGGCCAACGTCCTGACTTTC. Translation: CASSYGGLGANVLTF.

V usage is TRBV29-1 and J usage is TRBJ2-5, with D tentatively TRBD1 (5 bases). The CDR3 spans 13 residues. CDR1 and CDR2 from the germline V gene are SQVTM and ANQGSEA. V gave up 7 bases and J gave up 5 bases, with 17 bases separating them. The CDR3: CSAIRIRGETQYF. CDR3 DNA sequence: TGCAGCGCCATCCGCATAAGGGGCGAGACCCAGTACTTC.

This chain uses TRBV29-1 with TRBJ1-2; no reliable D call. The CDR3 is 12 residues long. Germline V gene lookup returns CDR1 SQVTM and CDR2 ANQGSEA. V lost 5 bases to trimming and J lost 4 bases, with 11 bases between them. The chain's CDR3 is CSVISAVYGYTF. The CDR3 nucleotides are TGCAGCGTTATTTCGGCGGTCTATGGCTACACCTTC.

V is TRBV18 and J is TRBJ2-5; TRBD2 is a possible D gene (7 bases). V lost 8 bases and J lost 2, with 12 bases in between. This CDR3 has 13 amino acids. Per germline, CDR1 KGHSH and CDR2 LQKENI. This CDR3 is CASASGQQETQYF. CDR3 bases: TGTGCCAGCGCTAGCGGACAGCAAGAGACCCAGTACTTC. Drawing the rest from reference TRBV18 and TRBJ2-5, the complete variable domain is NAGVMQNPRHLVRRRGQEARLRCSPMKGHSHVYWYRQLPEEGLKFMVYLQKENIIDESGMPKERFSAEFPKEGPSILRIQQVVRGDSAAYFCASASGQQETQYFGPGTRLLVL.

The V gene is TRBV3-1, the J gene TRBJ1-6, with TRBD1 matching 12 bases. The CDR3 loop spans 16 amino acids. CDR1 and CDR2 (germline): LGHDT, YNNKEL (reference sequence). V shed 1 base and J 10 bases; nucleotides not matched to a gene: 5. In nucleotides, the CDR3 is TGTGCCAGCAGCCAAGTATTGGGACAGGGGGCCTCACCCCTCCACTTT. This translates into CASSQVLGQGASPLHF.

The V call is TRBV5-1, the J call TRBJ1-1, with no clear D. The CDR3 covers 13 residues. V lost 0 bases and J lost 4, with 7 bases in between. CDR1 and CDR2 (germline): SGHRS, YFSETQ. The CDR3 nucleotides read TGCGCCAGCAGCTTGGTACTAAGCACTGAAGCTTTCTTT. Its translation: CASSLVLSTEAFF.

This clonotype was seen more than once but under ten times. The gene calls are TRBV5-6 and TRBJ2-5; possibly TRBD2 for D (5 bases). The CDR3 has 14 amino acids. Germline V gene sequence: CDR1 SGHDT, CDR2 YYEEEE. The germline V and J ends were trimmed by 0 bases and 2 bases, with 8 bases remaining between them. The DNA for the CDR3 is TGTGCCAGCAGCTTGGGGACTCGTCAAGAGACCCAGTACTTC. This translates into CASSLGTRQETQYF.

This sequence joins TRBV29-1 and TRBJ2-7; 9 bases are shared with TRBD1. This CDR3 has 15 amino acids. V lost 3 bases and J lost 5; bases outside the gene matches: 11. CDR1 and CDR2 from the germline V gene are SQVTM and ANQGSEA. The CDR3 DNA sequence: TGCAGCGTTGATTCTTGGACAGGGGAGAGGAACGAGCAGTACTTC. It is translated as CSVDSWTGERNEQYF.

The chain links TRBV2 to TRBJ2-3, with D possibly being TRBD1 (6 bases). CDR1 and CDR2 (germline): SNHLY, FYNNEI. V lost 4 bases and J lost 3, with 11 bases in between. The CDR3 sequence is 14 residues long. CDR3 protein: CASSAQGTTDTQYF. The CDR3 DNA reads TGTGCCAGCAGTGCTCAGGGGACAACAGATACGCAGTATTTT. The full variable domain, in which reference TRBV2 and TRBJ2-3 provide the parts outside the CDR3, is EPEVTQTPSHQVTQMGQEVILRCVPISNHLYFYWYRQILGQKVEFLVSFYNNEISEKSEIFDDQFSVERPDGSNFTLKIRSTKLEDSAMYFCASSAQGTTDTQYFGPGTRLTVL.

This clonotype came up a few times. The V and J genes are TRBV2 and TRBJ2-5; D remains unclear. V lost 1 base and J lost 3, with 3 bases in between. This CDR3 has 12 amino acids. Germline V gene data show CDR1 as SNHLY and CDR2 as FYNNEI. DNA for the CDR3: TGTGCCAGCAGTGAAGGAGAAGAGACCCAGTACTTC. It codes for CASSEGEETQYF.

The rearrangement uses TRBV28 and TRBJ2-7; 10 nucleotides line up with TRBD1. CDR1 is MDHEN, CDR2 SYDVKM, per germline. The CDR3 has 17 residues. Germline trimming cut 6 bases from V and 3 bases from J; bases unmatched to any gene: 14. In nucleotides, the CDR3 is TGTGCCAGCAGATCGTCACTGGACAGGGGGTACCGCTACGAGCAGTACTTC. As protein: CASRSSLDRGYRYEQYF.

This clonotype was counted once. This chain connects TRBV20-1 to TRBJ1-2; D remains ambiguous. The V end lost 5 bases, the J end lost 2 bases, and 12 bases lay between the germline ends. Germline V gives CDR1 DFQATT, CDR2 SNEGSKA (reference sequence). CDR3 length: 13 residues. The CDR3 loop is CSASLTENYGYTF. CDR3 DNA sequence: TGCAGTGCTTCTCTTACAGAAAACTATGGCTACACCTTC.

This chain links TRBV6-5 with TRBJ2-2, with TRBD2 matching 9 bases. Germline V gives CDR1 MNHEY, CDR2 SVGAGI. The V gene end was trimmed by 2 bases and the J gene end by 4 bases; junction bases not matched to a gene: 5. This CDR3 region has 16 residues. In nucleotides, the CDR3 is TGTGCCAGCAGTTACGCCCAGCGGGAGGTCACCGGGGAGCTGTTTTTT. As protein: CASSYAQREVTGELFF.

The chain uses TRBV30 and TRBJ1-2; no firm D call. The germline CDR1 and CDR2 sequences are GTSNPN and SVGIG (reference sequence). Trimming removed 1 base from V and 7 bases from J, with 7 bases in between. This CDR3 is 11 amino acids long. In DNA, the CDR3 is TGTGCCTGGAGTGCGGCTCCTGGCTACACCTTC. Its translation is CAWSAAPGYTF.

V gene TRBV30 combines with J gene TRBJ2-2; TRBD1 matches 9 bases. V lost 3 bases to trimming and J lost 1 base; unmatched junction nucleotides: 6. This CDR3 has 16 residues. Germline CDR1 and CDR2: GTSNPN and SVGIG (reference sequence). CDR3 nucleotides: TGTGCCTGGAGAATAACGGGACAGGGGAACACCGGGGAGCTGTTTTTT. It translates to CAWRITGQGNTGELFF.

The genes are TRBV29-1 and TRBJ2-6; 7 nucleotides match TRBD2. CDR1 and CDR2 from the germline V gene are SQVTM and ANQGSEA. The V and J ends lost 2 bases and 1 base, in that order; junction bases with no gene match: 11. The CDR3 covers 18 residues. CDR3 loop: CSVESGVGVRSGANVLTF. The CDR3 DNA reads TGCAGCGTTGAAAGCGGGGTCGGAGTTAGGTCTGGGGCCAACGTCCTGACTTTC.

The J gene is TRBJ2-1, the V gene TRBV15; D might be TRBD2 (6 bases). V dropped 5 bases and J dropped 5 bases, with 13 bases sitting between them. Looked up from germline, CDR1 is LNHNV and CDR2 is YYDKDF (reference sequence). This CDR3 spans 14 amino acids. This CDR3 is CATSARRRDNEQFF. The CDR3 coding sequence is TGTGCCACCAGCGCCCGCAGGAGGGACAATGAGCAGTTCTTC.